The 11 T cell receptor beta chains listed next were all sequenced from one sample in a study of PD-1 blockade in classical Hodgkin lymphoma. There was relapse after autologous stem cell transplantation in every patient, and there was variation in brentuximab vedotin exposure. The table came from immunoSEQ multiplex PCR; TCRdb's copy has only in-frame clones and leaves some out. The profile shows fewer than 45,000 clones, roughly 86% of them singletons. Sample: peripheral blood mononuclear cells (PBMCs), taken before the second cycle of nivolumab. These receptors all stem from a human donor with classical Hodgkin lymphoma.

The rearrangement uses TRBV28 and TRBJ2-1; D is unresolved. The V gene lost 3 bases and the J gene lost 6 bases, with 9 bases spanning the gap. Germline V gene data show CDR1 as MDHEN and CDR2 as SYDVKM. This CDR3 is 13 amino acids long. The CDR3 loop reads CASSFPPLNEQFF. Here the CDR3 DNA reads TGTGCCAGCAGTTTCCCCCCTCTCAATGAGCAGTTCTTC. Using reference TRBV28 and TRBJ2-1 for the parts outside the CDR3, the full variable domain is DVKVTQSSRYLVKRTGEKVFLECVQDMDHENMFWYRQDPGLGLRLIYFSYDVKMKEKGDIPEGYSVSREKKERFSLILESASTNQTSMYLCASSFPPLNEQFFGPGTRLTVL.

This clone was seen a handful of times. The V call is TRBV28, the J call TRBJ2-1; TRBD2 might be the D (6 bases). CDR3 length: 15 residues. Germline V gene data show CDR1 as MDHEN and CDR2 as SYDVKM. The germline V and J ends were trimmed by 6 bases and 0 bases, with 12 bases remaining between them. CDR3 coding DNA: TGTGCCAGCAGCACCGCGGGATTCTCCTACAATGAGCAGTTCTTC. The encoded protein is CASSTAGFSYNEQFF.

This chain uses TRBV15 with TRBJ1-4; the D gene is possibly TRBD1 (5 bases). Trimming took off 0 bases at V and 13 bases at J, with 9 bases between the two ends. Per the germline V gene, CDR1 is LNHNV and CDR2 is YYDKDF (reference sequence). The CDR3 has 12 residues. Here the CDR3 DNA reads TGTGCCACCAGCAGAGATTACGGGACACTGTTTTTT. Translating gives CATSRDYGTLFF.

The chain recombines TRBV28 with TRBJ1-5; D is undetermined. The CDR3 is 12 amino acids. In germline, CDR1 is MDHEN, CDR2 SYDVKM. The ends were cut back, 2 bases at V and 9 bases at J, with 8 bases in the middle. The CDR3 nucleotides read TGTGCCAGCAGTTTAGGGTACGTGCCCCAGCATTTT. Translation: CASSLGYVPQHF.

This chain links TRBV27 with TRBJ2-2, with a possible D match to TRBD2 (5 bases). The CDR3 consists of 15 residues. The germline CDR1 and CDR2 sequences are MNHEY and SMNVEV (reference sequence). Trimming left V 3 bases short and J 1 base short, with 9 bases between. CDR3 residues: CASSFMRVNTGELFF. Written as DNA, the CDR3 is TGTGCCAGCAGTTTCATGAGGGTGAACACCGGGGAGCTGTTTTTT.

The V and J genes are TRBV7-8 and TRBJ1-3; D ambiguous. The length of the CDR3 is 16 residues. V was cut by 4 bases and J by 4 bases, with 17 bases left in between. CDR1 and CDR2 (germline): SGHVS, FQNEAQ. DNA of the CDR3: TGTGCCAGCAGCTCCCCCTTCACACAAGGGGGAAACACCATATATTTT. Amino acid sequence: CASSSPFTQGGNTIYF.

The chain links TRBV20-1 to TRBJ1-1; no clear D. CDR3 size: 11 residues. Per the germline V gene, CDR1 is DFQATT and CDR2 is SNEGSKA (reference sequence). Between the trimmed V and J ends, which lost 1 base and 11 bases, there was a span of 11 bases. DNA of the CDR3: TGCAGTGCTAGAGTAACGTTAGGGGCTTTCTTT. As protein: CSARVTLGAFF.

The gene calls are TRBV27 and TRBJ2-1, with 7 bases fitting TRBD1. With V trimmed by 1 base and J by 5 bases, 5 bases remained unmatched. Germline V gene lookup returns CDR1 MNHEY and CDR2 SMNVEV (reference sequence). The CDR3 has 15 residues. CDR3 amino acids: CASSLWQGVNNEQFF. The CDR3, as DNA: TGTGCCAGCAGTTTATGGCAGGGGGTTAACAATGAGCAGTTCTTC.

The chain is built from TRBV2 and TRBJ1-2; TRBD1 is a possible D gene (6 bases). The V end was cut by 5 bases, the J end by 3 bases, with 10 bases between. Germline V gives CDR1 SNHLY, CDR2 FYNNEI. This CDR3 has 13 residues. The DNA for the CDR3 is TGTGCCAGCAGTCCTGACAGGTACTATGGCTACACCTTC. The encoded protein is CASSPDRYYGYTF.

This clone was found once. V is TRBV7-8 and J is TRBJ2-2; TRBD1 is a possible D gene (5 bases). Per the germline V gene, CDR1 is SGHVS and CDR2 is FQNEAQ. V lost 4 bases and J 7 bases, leaving 19 bases between the germline ends. This CDR3 spans 16 amino acids. CDR3 loop: CASSSIRGRDYGELFF. In nucleotides, the CDR3 is TGTGCCAGCAGCTCGATCCGAGGCAGGGATTACGGGGAGCTGTTTTTT.

This clone has just one count. The rearrangement joins TRBV19 to TRBJ1-1; 7 positions match TRBD1. CDR1 and CDR2 (germline): LNHDA, SQIVND (reference sequence). CDR3 length: 14 residues. V was pared by 4 bases and J by 1 base, with 3 bases of the junction left unmatched. CDR3 DNA: TGTGCCAGTAGTACTGACAGGGCGAACACTGAAGCTTTCTTT. It encodes CASSTDRANTEAFF.